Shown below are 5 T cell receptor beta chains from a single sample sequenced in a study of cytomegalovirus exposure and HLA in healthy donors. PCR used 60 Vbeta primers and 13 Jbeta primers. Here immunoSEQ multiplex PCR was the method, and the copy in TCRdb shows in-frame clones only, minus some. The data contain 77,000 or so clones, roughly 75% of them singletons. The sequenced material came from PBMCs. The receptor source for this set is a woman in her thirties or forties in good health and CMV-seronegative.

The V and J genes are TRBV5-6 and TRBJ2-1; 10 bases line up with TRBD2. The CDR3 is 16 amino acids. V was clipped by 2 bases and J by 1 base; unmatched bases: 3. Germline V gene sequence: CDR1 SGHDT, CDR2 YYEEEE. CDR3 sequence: CASSFGLAASYNEQFF. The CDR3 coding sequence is TGTGCCAGCAGCTTTGGACTAGCGGCTTCCTACAATGAGCAGTTCTTC.

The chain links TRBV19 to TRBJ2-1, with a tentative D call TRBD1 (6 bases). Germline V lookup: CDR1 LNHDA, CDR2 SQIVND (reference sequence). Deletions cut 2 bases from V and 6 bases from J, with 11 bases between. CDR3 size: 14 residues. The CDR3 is CASSIQGQVNEQFF. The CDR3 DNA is TGTGCCAGTAGTATACAGGGGCAGGTCAATGAGCAGTTCTTC.

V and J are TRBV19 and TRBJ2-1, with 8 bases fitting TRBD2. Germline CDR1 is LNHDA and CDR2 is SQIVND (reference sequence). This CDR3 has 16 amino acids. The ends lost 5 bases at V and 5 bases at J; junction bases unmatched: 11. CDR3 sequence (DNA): TGTGCCAGTAGTCCGGGGGGGGCGGGAAGTCACAATGAGCAGTTCTTC. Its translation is CASSPGGAGSHNEQFF.

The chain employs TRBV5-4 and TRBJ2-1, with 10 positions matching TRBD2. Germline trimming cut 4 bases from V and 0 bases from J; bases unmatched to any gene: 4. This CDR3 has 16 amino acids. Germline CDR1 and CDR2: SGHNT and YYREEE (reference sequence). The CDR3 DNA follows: TGTGCCAGCAGCATCCAGCGGGGGGGCTCCTACAATGAGCAGTTCTTC. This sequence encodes CASSIQRGGSYNEQFF.

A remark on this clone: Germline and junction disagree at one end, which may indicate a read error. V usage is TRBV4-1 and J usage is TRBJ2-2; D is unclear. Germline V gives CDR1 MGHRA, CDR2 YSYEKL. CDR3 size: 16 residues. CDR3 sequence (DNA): TGCGCCGGCAGCCAAGTACAACGTACGAACACCGGGGAGCTGTTTTTT. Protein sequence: CAGSQVQRTNTGELFF.